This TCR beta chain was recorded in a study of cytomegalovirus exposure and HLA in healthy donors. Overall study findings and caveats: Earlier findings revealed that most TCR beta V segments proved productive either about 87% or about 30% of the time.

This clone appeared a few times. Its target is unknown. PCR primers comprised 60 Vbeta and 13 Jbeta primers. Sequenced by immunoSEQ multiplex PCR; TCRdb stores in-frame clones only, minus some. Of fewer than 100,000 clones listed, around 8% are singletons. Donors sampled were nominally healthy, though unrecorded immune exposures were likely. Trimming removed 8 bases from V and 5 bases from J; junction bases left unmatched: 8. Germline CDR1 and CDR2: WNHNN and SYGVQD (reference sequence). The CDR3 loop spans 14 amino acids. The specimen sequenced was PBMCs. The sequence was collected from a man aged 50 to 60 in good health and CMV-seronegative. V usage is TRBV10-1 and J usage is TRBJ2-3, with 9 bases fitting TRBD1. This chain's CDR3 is CASSETGGKDTQYF. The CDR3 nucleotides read TGCGCCAGCTCCGAGACAGGGGGAAAAGATACGCAGTATTTT.